These 17 T cell receptor beta chains came from one sample sequenced in a study of blood T cell repertoires in COVID-19. Assay used: immunoSEQ multiplex PCR; TCRdb lists only in-frame clones, some missing. The sample holds about 110,000 clones, 71% seen once. Sequences were obtained from peripheral blood. The receptors were gathered from a woman aged 40 to 50 with acute or convalescent COVID-19.

The chain uses TRBV10-3 and TRBJ2-7, with a tentative D call TRBD2 (6 bases). In germline, CDR1 is ENHRY, CDR2 SYGVKD. V was cut by 7 bases and J by 0 bases, with 19 bases left in between. The CDR3 extends over 16 amino acids. Here the CDR3 reads CAINRGSLSHSYEQYF. CDR3 in DNA: TGTGCCATCAACCGGGGGTCGTTGTCCCACTCCTACGAGCAGTACTTC.

The V gene is TRBV5-6, the J gene TRBJ2-7; D gene uncertain. V lost 1 base to trimming and J lost 3 bases, with 14 bases between them. CDR3 size: 15 residues. Per germline, CDR1 SGHDT and CDR2 YYEEEE. CDR3 amino acids: CASSLLQTTHYEQYF. CDR3 nucleotides: TGTGCCAGCAGCTTGTTGCAGACGACTCACTACGAGCAGTACTTC.

The V and J genes are TRBV30 and TRBJ2-7; 7 bases agree with TRBD1. Losses at the gene ends were 2 bases for V and 6 bases for J; bases not matched to a gene: 7. Germline CDR1 GTSNPN, CDR2 SVGIG (reference sequence). The CDR3 has 13 amino acids. The CDR3 spells CAWSQTGFREQYF. CDR3 bases: TGTGCCTGGAGTCAGACAGGGTTTCGCGAGCAGTACTTC.

The rearrangement joins TRBV6-6 to TRBJ2-7, with 9 bases that match TRBD1. This CDR3 spans 16 amino acids. Germline V lookup: CDR1 MNHNY, CDR2 SVGAGI (reference sequence). V lost 6 bases, J lost 0 bases, and 9 bases stayed unmatched. The CDR3, as DNA: TGTGCCAGCAGCCATCCCGGGACAGGGCCCTCCTACGAGCAGTACTTC. Translated, it gives CASSHPGTGPSYEQYF.

The chain links TRBV6-2 or TRBV6-3 to TRBJ2-7; 7 positions match TRBD2. Germline assignment: CDR1 MNHEY and CDR2 SVGEGT. V lost 6 bases to trimming and J lost 2 bases; unmatched junction nucleotides: 4. The CDR3 extends over 13 amino acids. In DNA, the CDR3 is TGTGCCAGCAGCGGGACTACTACCTACGAGCAGTACTTC. This codes for CASSGTTTYEQYF.

V is TRBV7-2 and J is TRBJ2-3, with D perhaps TRBD1 (5 bases). The CDR3 totals 16 residues. From germline, CDR1 is SGHTA and CDR2 FQGNSA. Trimming took off 1 base at V and 0 bases at J, with 11 bases between the two ends. CDR3 sequence: CASSLGGSTSTDTQYF. Here the CDR3 DNA reads TGTGCCAGCAGCTTAGGGGGCTCCACTAGCACAGATACGCAGTATTTT.

In its sample, this clone was seen a few times. The chain carries TRBV3-1 (or the pseudogene TRBV3-2) and TRBJ2-2; D perhaps matches TRBD2 (7 bases). Germline lookup yields CDR1 LGHDT and CDR2 YNNKEL (reference sequence). V dropped 4 bases and J dropped 5 bases, with 17 bases sitting between them. The CDR3 runs 16 residues. The CDR3 DNA reads TGTGCCAGCAGCCCCCTAGGGAGGGGGGTAACCGGGGAGCTGTTTTTT. Its protein product is CASSPLGRGVTGELFF.

The chain recombines TRBV28 with TRBJ2-1; 8 positions agree with TRBD2. Germline trimming cut 5 bases from V and 6 bases from J; bases unmatched to any gene: 9. This CDR3 has 15 amino acids. In germline, CDR1 is MDHEN, CDR2 SYDVKM. The CDR3 spells CASSLRGAGSNEQFF. In nucleotides, the CDR3 is TGTGCCAGCAGTCTGCGGGGGGCCGGTAGCAATGAGCAGTTCTTC.

The chain has TRBV1 and TRBJ2-7; no DNA check was done on the table's D call, TRBD2. TRBV1 is a pseudogene locus. The CDR3 is 16 amino acids. CDR3 sequence (DNA): TGCACCAGCAGCCAAGATAGCGGGGGGAGCTCCTACGAGCAGTACTTC. Translation gives CTSSQDSGGSSYEQYF.

The DNA for the CDR3 is TGTGCCAGCAGTTACCAGGGGCGGGTCACTGAAGCTTTCTTT. Translated, it gives CASSYQGRVTEAFF. The genes are TRBV6-5 and TRBJ1-1; a possible D gene is TRBD1 (6 bases). Trimming removed 2 bases from V and 4 bases from J, with 11 bases in between. From germline, CDR1 is MNHEY and CDR2 SVGAGI. CDR3 size: 14 residues.

The chain has TRBV4-2 and TRBJ2-5; 8 nucleotides agree with TRBD2. V shed 1 base and J 3 bases; nucleotides not matched to a gene: 1. The germline V gene has CDR1 LGHNA and CDR2 YNFKEQ. CDR3 length: 14 residues. CDR3 protein: CASSQATSEETQYF. DNA of the CDR3: TGTGCCAGCAGCCAAGCGACTAGCGAAGAGACCCAGTACTTC.

The chain couples TRBV7-8 to TRBJ2-4; 7 bases fit TRBD1. This CDR3 has 14 amino acids. The V gene's germline CDR1 is SGHVS and CDR2 FQNEAQ. V dropped 2 bases and J dropped 4; count of bases not matched to a gene: 2. This CDR3 is CASSLSGGKNIQYF. CDR3 in DNA: TGTGCCAGCAGCTTATCAGGGGGTAAAAACATTCAGTACTTC.

The V call is TRBV27, the J call TRBJ2-3, with D maybe TRBD1 (6 bases). The germline CDR1 and CDR2 sequences are MNHEY and SMNVEV (reference sequence). The CDR3 length is 19 residues. Trimming pared 5 bases from V and 4 bases from J, leaving 28 bases between. For the CDR3, the DNA is TGTGCCAGCAGTACCCGTATGACAGGCGGAAGTCTCGGACCAGATACGCAGTATTTT. This codes for CASSTRMTGGSLGPDTQYF.

This clone was counted only a few times. The rearrangement joins TRBV19 to TRBJ2-3; D is perhaps TRBD1 (5 bases). V was shortened by 7 bases and J by 5 bases, with 19 bases between the two germline ends. Germline lookup yields CDR1 LNHDA and CDR2 SQIVND (reference sequence). The CDR3 consists of 15 residues. This chain's CDR3 is CASTDPGMGLDTQYF. DNA of the CDR3: TGTGCCAGTACAGACCCAGGGATGGGGTTAGATACGCAGTATTTT. Filled out from reference TRBV19 and TRBJ2-3, the complete variable domain reads DGGITQSPKYLFRKEGQNVTLSCEQNLNHDAMYWYRQDPGQGLRLIYYSQIVNDFQKGDIAEGYSVSREKKESFPLTVTSAQKNPTAFYLCASTDPGMGLDTQYFGPGTRLTVL.

The genes are TRBV5-6 and TRBJ1-1; TRBD1 aligns across 8 bases. Germline CDR1 SGHDT, CDR2 YYEEEE. The V gene end was trimmed by 5 bases and the J gene end by 1 base; junction bases not matched to a gene: 4. This CDR3 is built from 14 residues. CDR3 residues: CASRGQGANTEAFF. Here the CDR3 DNA reads TGTGCCAGCAGGGGTCAGGGGGCGAACACTGAAGCTTTCTTT. Together with reference TRBV5-6 and TRBJ1-1, the CDR3 gives the full variable domain: DAGVTQSPTHLIKTRGQQVTLRCSPKSGHDTVSWYQQALGQGPQFIFQYYEEEERQRGNFPDRFSGHQFPNYSSELNVNALLLGDSALYLCASRGQGANTEAFFGQGTRLTVV.

The chain uses TRBV6-5 and TRBJ1-3; a possible D gene is TRBD1 (6 bases). Looked up from germline, CDR1 is MNHEY and CDR2 is SVGAGI. This CDR3 region has 13 residues. The V end lost 6 bases, the J end lost 3 bases, and 9 bases lay between the germline ends. As DNA, the CDR3 is TGTGCCAGCAGCCCAGGGGTTGGAAACACCATATATTTT. As protein: CASSPGVGNTIYF.

The gene calls are TRBV27 and TRBJ2-7; a possible D gene is TRBD2 (5 bases). Trimming took off 0 bases at V and 3 bases at J, with 12 bases between the two ends. The CDR3 is made up of 15 amino acids. Germline assignment: CDR1 MNHEY and CDR2 SMNVEV (reference sequence). The CDR3 sequence is CASSLSGHEGYEQYF. In nucleotides, the CDR3 is TGTGCCAGCAGTTTATCCGGGCACGAGGGCTACGAGCAGTACTTC.